This T cell receptor beta chain was documented in a study of T-cell reconstitution after alpha-beta-depleted transplantation in children. For TCRbeta, the library was prepared with unique molecular identifiers. One entry per CDR3 protein results from TCRdb running MiXCR on the PCR reads. The repertoire holds over 300,000 distinct CDR3 sequences, with about a tenth as singletons. This clonotype was found many times. The CDR3 has 14 residues. Per germline, CDR1 DFQATT and CDR2 SNEGSKA (reference sequence). V was pared by 3 bases and J by 4 bases, with 5 bases of the junction left unmatched. The chain couples TRBV20-1 to TRBJ2-3; 9 nucleotides align to TRBD2. Sequencing used PBMCs from the stem cell graft donor, obtained from the stem cell graft. The receptor was derived from a human donor who donated a stem cell graft to a child with acute lymphoblastic leukemia. The CDR3 DNA follows: TGCAGTGCTAGTAACGCGGGAGGGCCAGATACGCAGTATTTT. Amino acids: CSASNAGGPDTQYF.